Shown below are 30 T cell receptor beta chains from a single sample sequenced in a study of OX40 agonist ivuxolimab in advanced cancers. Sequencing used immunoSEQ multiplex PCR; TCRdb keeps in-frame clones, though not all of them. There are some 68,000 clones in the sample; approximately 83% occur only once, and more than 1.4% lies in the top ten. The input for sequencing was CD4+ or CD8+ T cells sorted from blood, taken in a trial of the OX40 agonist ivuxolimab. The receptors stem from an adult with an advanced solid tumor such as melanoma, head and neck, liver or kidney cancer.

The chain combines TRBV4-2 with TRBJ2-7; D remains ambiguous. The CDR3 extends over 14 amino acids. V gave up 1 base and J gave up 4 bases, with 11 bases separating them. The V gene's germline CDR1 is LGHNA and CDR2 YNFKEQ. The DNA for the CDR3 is TGTGCCAGCAGCCAAGGGCTCGGGCCTTACGAGCAGTACTTC. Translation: CASSQGLGPYEQYF.

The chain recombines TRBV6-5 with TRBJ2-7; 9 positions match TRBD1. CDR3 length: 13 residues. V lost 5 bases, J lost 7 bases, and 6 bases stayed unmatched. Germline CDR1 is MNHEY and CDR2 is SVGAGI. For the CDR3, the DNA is TGTGCCAGCAGTAAACAGGGGGCTAGGGAGCAGTACTTC. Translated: CASSKQGAREQYF.

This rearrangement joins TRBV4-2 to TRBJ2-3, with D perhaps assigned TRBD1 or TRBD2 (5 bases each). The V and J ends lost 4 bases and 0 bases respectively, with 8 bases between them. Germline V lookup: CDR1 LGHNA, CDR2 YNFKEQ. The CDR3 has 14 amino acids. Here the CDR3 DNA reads TGTGCCAGCAGCCCCGGGGACAGCACAGATACGCAGTATTTT. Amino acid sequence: CASSPGDSTDTQYF.

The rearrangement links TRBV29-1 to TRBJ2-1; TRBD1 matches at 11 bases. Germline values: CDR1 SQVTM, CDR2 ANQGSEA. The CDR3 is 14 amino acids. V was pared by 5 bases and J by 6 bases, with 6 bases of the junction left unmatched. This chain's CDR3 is CSVSWTGGFNEQFF. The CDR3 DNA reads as TGCAGCGTTAGTTGGACAGGGGGCTTCAATGAGCAGTTCTTC.

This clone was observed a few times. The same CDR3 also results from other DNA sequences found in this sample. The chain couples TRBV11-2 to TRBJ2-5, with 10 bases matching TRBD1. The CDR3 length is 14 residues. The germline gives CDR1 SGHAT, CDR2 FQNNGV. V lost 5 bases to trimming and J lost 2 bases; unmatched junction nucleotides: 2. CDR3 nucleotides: TGTGCCAGCAGCCGGGACAGGGGACAAGAGACCCAGTACTTC. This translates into CASSRDRGQETQYF.

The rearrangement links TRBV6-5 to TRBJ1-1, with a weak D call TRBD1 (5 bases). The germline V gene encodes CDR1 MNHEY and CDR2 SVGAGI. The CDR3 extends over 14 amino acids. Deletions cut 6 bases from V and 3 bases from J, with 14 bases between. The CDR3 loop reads CASSPGGPHTEAFF. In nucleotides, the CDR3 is TGTGCCAGCAGCCCCGGGGGTCCCCACACTGAAGCTTTCTTT.

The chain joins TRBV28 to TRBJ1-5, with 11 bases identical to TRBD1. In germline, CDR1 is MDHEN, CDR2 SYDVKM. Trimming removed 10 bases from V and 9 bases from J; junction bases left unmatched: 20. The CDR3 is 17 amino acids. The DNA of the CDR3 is TGTGCCACTAACCGCGTCGGGACAGGGGGTGCTCGTGGGCCCCAGCATTTT. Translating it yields CATNRVGTGGARGPQHF. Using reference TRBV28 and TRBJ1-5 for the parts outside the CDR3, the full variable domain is DVKVTQSSRYLVKRTGEKVFLECVQDMDHENMFWYRQDPGLGLRLIYFSYDVKMKEKGDIPEGYSVSREKKERFSLILESASTNQTSMYLCATNRVGTGGARGPQHFGDGTRLSIL.

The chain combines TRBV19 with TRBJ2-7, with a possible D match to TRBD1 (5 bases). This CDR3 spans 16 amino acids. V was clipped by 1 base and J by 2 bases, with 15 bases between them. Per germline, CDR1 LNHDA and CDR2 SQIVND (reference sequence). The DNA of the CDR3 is TGTGCCAGTAGTATAGCGAACACAGGCCTTGCCTACGAGCAGTACTTC. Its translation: CASSIANTGLAYEQYF.

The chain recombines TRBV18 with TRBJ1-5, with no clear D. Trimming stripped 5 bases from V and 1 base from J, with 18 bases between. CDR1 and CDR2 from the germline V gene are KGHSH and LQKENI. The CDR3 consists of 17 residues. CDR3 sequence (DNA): TGTGCCAGCTCATCAACTTGGCAGTCTCAAAGCAATCAGCCCCAGCATTTT. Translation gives CASSSTWQSQSNQPQHF.

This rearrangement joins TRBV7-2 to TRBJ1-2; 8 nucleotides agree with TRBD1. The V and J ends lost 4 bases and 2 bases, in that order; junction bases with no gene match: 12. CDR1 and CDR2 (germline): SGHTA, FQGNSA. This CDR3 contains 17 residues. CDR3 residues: CASSYLRGPSGNYGYTF. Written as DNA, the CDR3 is TGTGCCAGCAGCTACCTCAGGGGGCCTTCAGGGAACTATGGCTACACCTTC.

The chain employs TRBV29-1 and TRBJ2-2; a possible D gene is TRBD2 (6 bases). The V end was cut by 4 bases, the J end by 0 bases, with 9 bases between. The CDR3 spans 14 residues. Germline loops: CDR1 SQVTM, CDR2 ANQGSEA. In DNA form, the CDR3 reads TGCAGCGTTGGGGTAGCGGCGAACACCGGGGAGCTGTTTTTT. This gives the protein CSVGVAANTGELFF.

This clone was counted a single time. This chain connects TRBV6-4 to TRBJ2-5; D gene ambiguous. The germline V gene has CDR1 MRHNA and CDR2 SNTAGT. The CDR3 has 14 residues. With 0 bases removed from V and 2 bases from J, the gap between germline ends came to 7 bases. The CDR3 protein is CASSDSRQQETQYF. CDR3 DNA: TGTGCCAGCAGTGACTCGAGGCAGCAAGAGACCCAGTACTTC.

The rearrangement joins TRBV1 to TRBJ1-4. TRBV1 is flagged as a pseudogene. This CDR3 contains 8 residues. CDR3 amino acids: CTSGTVVF. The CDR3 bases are TGCACCAGCGGTACCGTGGTTTTT.

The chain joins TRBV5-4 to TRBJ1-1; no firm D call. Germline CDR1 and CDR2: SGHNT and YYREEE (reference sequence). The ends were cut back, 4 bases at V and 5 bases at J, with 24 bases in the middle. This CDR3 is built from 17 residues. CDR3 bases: TGTGCCAGCAGCCAAGATCAAGGCAGGACCTCGGGGACTGAAGCTTTCTTT. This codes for CASSQDQGRTSGTEAFF.

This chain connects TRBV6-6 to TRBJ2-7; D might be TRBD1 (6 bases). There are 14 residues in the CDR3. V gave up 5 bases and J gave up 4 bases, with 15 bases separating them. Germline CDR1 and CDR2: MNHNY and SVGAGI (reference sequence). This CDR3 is CASSRWGQKYEQYF. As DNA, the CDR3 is TGTGCCAGCAGTCGGTGGGGGCAGAAGTACGAGCAGTACTTC.

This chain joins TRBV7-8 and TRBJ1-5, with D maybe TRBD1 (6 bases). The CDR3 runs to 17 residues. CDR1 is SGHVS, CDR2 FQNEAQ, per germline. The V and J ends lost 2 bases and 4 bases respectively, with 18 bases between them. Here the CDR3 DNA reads TGTGCCAGCAGCTTAAGACAGGTTATATTAGGGAATCAGCCCCAGCATTTT. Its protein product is CASSLRQVILGNQPQHF.

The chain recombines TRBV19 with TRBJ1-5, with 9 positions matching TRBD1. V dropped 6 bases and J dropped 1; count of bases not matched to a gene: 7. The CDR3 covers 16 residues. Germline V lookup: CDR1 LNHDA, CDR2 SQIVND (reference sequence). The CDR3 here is CASSKIDRGSNQPQHF. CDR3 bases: TGTGCCAGTAGCAAAATTGACAGGGGGAGCAATCAGCCCCAGCATTTT.

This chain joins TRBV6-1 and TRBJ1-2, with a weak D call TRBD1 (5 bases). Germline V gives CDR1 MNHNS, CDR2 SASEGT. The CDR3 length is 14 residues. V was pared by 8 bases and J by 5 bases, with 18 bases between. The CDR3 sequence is CASYSGGTQYGYTF. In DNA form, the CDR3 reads TGTGCCAGCTATTCCGGGGGGACTCAGTATGGCTACACCTTC.

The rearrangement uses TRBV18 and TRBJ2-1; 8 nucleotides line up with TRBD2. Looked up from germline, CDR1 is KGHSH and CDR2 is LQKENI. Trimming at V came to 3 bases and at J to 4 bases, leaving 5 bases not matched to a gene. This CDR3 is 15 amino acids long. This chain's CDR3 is CASSPQRGPYNEQFF. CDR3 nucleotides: TGTGCCAGCTCACCCCAGCGGGGGCCGTACAATGAGCAGTTCTTC. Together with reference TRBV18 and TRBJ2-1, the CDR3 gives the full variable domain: NAGVMQNPRHLVRRRGQEARLRCSPMKGHSHVYWYRQLPEEGLKFMVYLQKENIIDESGMPKERFSAEFPKEGPSILRIQQVVRGDSAAYFCASSPQRGPYNEQFFGPGTRLTVL.

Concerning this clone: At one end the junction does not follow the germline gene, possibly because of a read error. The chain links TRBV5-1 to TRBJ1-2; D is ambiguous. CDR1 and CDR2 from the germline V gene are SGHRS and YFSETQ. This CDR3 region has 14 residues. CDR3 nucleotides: TGCGCCAGCACCTTGGGAGGGATGGGCTATGGCTACACCTTC. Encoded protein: CASTLGGMGYGYTF.

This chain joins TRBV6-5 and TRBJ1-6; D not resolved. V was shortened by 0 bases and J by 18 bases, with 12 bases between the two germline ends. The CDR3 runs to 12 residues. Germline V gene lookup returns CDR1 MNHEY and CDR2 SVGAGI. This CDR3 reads CASSYSEDQHHF. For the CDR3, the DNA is TGTGCCAGCAGTTACTCAGAGGACCAGCACCACTTT.

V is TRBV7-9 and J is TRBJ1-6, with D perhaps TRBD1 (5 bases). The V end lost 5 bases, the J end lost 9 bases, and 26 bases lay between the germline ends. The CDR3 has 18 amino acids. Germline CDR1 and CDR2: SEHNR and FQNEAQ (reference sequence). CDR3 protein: CASSRGGGVPPASSPLHF. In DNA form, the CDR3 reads TGTGCCAGCAGCCGGGGGGGTGGAGTACCCCCAGCGAGTTCACCCCTCCACTTT.

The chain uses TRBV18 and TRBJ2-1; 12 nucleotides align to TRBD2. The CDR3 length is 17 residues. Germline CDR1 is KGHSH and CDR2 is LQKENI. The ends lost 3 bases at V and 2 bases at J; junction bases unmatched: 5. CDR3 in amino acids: CASSPQGLAGTYNEQFF. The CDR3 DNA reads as TGTGCCAGCTCACCCCAAGGACTAGCGGGGACCTACAATGAGCAGTTCTTC.

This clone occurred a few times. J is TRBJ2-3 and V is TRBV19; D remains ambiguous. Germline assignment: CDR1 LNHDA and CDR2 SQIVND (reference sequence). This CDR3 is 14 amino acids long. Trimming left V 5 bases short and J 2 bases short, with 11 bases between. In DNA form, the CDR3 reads TGTGCCAGTAGTCCGCGGATCCTCACAGATACGCAGTATTTT. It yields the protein CASSPRILTDTQYF.

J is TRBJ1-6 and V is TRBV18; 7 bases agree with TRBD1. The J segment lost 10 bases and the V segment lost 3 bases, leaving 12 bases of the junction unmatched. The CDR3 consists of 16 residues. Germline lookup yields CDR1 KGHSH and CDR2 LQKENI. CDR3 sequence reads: CASSPLEAGGESPLHF. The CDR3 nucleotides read TGTGCCAGCTCACCCCTCGAGGCAGGGGGAGAGTCACCCCTCCACTTT.

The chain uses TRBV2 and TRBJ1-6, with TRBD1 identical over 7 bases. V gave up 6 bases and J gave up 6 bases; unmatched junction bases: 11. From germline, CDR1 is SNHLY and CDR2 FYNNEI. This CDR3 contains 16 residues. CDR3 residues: CASSIWGTASNSPLHF. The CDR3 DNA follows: TGTGCCAGCAGCATTTGGGGGACAGCTAGTAATTCACCCCTCCACTTT.

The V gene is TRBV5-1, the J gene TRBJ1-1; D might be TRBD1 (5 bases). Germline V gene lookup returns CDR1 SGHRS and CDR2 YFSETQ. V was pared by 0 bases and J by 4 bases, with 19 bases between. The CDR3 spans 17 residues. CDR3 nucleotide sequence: TGCGCCAGCAGCTTGGGAGGGTTACAAGGGGATGGCACTGAAGCTTTCTTT. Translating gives CASSLGGLQGDGTEAFF. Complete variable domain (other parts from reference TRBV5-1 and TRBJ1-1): KAGVTQTPRYLIKTRGQQVTLSCSPISGHRSVSWYQQTPGQGLQFLFEYFSETQRNKGNFPGRFSGRQFSNSRSEMNVSTLELGDSALYLCASSLGGLQGDGTEAFFGQGTRLTVV.

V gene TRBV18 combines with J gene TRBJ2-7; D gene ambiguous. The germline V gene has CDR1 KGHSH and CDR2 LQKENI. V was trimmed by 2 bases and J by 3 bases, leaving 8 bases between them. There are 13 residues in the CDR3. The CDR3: CASSPGLSYEQYF. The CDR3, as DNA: TGTGCCAGCTCACCAGGTCTGAGCTACGAGCAGTACTTC.

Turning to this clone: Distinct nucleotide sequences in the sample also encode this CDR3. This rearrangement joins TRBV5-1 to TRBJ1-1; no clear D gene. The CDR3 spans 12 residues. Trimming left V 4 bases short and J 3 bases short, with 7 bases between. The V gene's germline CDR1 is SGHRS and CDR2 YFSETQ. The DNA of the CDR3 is TGCGCCAGCAGCACCGGGTACACTGAAGCTTTCTTT. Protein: CASSTGYTEAFF.

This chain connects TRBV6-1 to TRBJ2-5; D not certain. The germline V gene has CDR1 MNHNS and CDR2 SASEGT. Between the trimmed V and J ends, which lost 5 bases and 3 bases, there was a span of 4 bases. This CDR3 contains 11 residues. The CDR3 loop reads CASSPKETQYF. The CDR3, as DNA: TGTGCCAGCAGTCCGAAAGAGACCCAGTACTTC.